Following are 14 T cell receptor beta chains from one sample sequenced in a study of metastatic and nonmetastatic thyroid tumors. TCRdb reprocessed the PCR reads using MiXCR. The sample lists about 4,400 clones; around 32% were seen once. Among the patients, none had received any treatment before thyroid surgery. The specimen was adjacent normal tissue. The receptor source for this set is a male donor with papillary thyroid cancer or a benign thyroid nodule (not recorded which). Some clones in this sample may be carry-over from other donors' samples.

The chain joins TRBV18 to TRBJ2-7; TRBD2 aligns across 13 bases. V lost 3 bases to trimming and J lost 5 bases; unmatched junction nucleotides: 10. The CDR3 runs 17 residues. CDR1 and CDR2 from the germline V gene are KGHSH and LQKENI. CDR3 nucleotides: TGTGCCAGCTCACCGGGACTAGCGGGACCTATCCCGGACGAGCAGTACTTC. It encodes CASSPGLAGPIPDEQYF. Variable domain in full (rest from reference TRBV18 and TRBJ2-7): NAGVMQNPRHLVRRRGQEARLRCSPMKGHSHVYWYRQLPEEGLKFMVYLQKENIIDESGMPKERFSAEFPKEGPSILRIQQVVRGDSAAYFCASSPGLAGPIPDEQYFGPGTRLTVT.

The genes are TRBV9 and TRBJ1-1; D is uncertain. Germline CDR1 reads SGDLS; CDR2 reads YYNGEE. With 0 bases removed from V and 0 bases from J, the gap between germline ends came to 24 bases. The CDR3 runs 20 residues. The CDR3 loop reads CASSVAKVRYNDAMNTEAFF. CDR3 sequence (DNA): TGTGCCAGCAGCGTAGCGAAGGTGAGGTACAATGATGCAATGAACACTGAAGCTTTCTTT.

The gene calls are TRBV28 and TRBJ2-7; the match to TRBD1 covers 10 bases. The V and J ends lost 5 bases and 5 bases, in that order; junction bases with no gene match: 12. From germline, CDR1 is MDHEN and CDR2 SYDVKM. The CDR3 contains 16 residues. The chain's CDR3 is CASSTQAGTGVDEQYF. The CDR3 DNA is TGTGCCAGCAGTACCCAAGCCGGGACAGGGGTCGACGAGCAGTACTTC.

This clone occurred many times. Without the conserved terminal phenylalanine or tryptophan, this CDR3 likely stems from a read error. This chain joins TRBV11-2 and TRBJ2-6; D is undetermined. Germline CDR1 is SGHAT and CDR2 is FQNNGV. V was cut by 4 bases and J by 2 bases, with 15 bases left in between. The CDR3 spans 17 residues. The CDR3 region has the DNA TGTGCCAGCAGCTCAGTACCCAAAAGAACTGGGGCCAACGTCCTGACTTCC. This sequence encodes CASSSVPKRTGANVLTS.

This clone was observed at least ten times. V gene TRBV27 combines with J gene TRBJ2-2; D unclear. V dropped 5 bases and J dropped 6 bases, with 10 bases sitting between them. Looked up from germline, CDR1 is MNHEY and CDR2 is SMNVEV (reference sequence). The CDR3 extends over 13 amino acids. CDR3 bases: TGTGCCAGCAGTGTCGATTGGTCCGGGGAGCTGTTTTTT. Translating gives CASSVDWSGELFF.

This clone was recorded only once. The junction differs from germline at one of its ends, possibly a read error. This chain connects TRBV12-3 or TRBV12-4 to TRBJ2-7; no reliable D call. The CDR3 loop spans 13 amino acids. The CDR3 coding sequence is TGTACCAGCAGTCCCTTCCTTTCCTACGAGCAGGAGTTC. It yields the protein CTSSPFLSYEQEF.

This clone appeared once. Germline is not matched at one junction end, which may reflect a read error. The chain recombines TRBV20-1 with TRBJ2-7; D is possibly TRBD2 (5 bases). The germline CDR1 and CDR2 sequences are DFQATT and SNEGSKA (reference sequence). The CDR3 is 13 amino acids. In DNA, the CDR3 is TGCAGGGCTGGAACCGGGATCACCTACGGGCAGTACTTC. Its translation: CRAGTGITYGQYF.

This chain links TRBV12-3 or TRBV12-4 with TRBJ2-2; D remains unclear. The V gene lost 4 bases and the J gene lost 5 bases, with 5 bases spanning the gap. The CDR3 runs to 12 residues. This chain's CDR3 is CASSYRTGELFF. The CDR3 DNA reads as TGTGCCAGCAGTTATAGGACCGGGGAGCTGTTTTTT.

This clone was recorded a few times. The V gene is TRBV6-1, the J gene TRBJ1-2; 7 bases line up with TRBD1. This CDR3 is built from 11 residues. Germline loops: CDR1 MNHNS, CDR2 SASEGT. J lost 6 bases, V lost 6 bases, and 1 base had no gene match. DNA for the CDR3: TGTGCCAGCAGCACAGGGGATGGCTACACCTTC. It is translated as CASSTGDGYTF.

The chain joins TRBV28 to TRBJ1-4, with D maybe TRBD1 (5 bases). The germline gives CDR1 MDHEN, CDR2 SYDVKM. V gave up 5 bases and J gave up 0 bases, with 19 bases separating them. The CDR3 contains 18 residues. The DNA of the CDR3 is TGTGCCAGCAGTCCTATATATACCCCCAGGGCAACTAATGAAAAACTGTTTTTT. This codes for CASSPIYTPRATNEKLFF.

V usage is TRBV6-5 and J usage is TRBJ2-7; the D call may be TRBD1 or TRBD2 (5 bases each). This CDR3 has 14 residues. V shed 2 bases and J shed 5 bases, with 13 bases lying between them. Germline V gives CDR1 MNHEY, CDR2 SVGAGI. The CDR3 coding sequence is TGTGCCAGCAGTTACGGAGGCAGGGTAAACGAGCAGTACTTC. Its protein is CASSYGGRVNEQYF.

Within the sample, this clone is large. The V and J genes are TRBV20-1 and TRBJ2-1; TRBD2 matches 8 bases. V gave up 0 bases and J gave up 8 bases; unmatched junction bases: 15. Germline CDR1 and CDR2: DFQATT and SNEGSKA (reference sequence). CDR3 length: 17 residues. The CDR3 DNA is TGCAGTGCTAGAGATTACCCCCTGCGTGCGGGAGGTGATGAGCAGTTCTTC. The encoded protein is CSARDYPLRAGGDEQFF.

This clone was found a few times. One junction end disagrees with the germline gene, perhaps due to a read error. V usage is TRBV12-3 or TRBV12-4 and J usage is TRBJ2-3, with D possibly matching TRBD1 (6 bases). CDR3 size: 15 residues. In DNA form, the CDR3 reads TGTGCCAGCAGACCCTTTTCGTGGGACACAGATACGCAATATTTT. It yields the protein CASRPFSWDTDTQYF.

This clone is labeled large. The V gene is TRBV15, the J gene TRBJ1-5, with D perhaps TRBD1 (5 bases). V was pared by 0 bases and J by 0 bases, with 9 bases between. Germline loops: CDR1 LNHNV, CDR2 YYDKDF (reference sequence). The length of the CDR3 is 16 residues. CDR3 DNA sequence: TGTGCCACCAGCAGAGATCGGGACCGTAGCAATCAGCCCCAGCATTTT. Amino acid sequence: CATSRDRDRSNQPQHF. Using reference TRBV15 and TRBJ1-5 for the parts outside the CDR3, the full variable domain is DAMVIQNPRYQVTQFGKPVTLSCSQTLNHNVMYWYQQKSSQAPKLLFHYYDKDFNNEADTPDNFQSRRPNTSFCFLDIRSPGLGDTAMYLCATSRDRDRSNQPQHFGDGTRLSIL.